This T cell receptor (beta chain) was sequenced during a study of control samples from healthy donors and cancer patients. The assay was immunoSEQ multiplex PCR, and TCRdb's table has in-frame clones only and misses some. This sample has 90,000 to 110,000 clones, with around four fifths found just once. The sequenced sample consisted of blood. This receptor was identified in a woman in her fifties or sixties in good health.

The CDR3 reads CASSPYMSVGVNEQFF. In nucleotides, the CDR3 is TGTGCCAGCAGCCCCTACATGTCGGTCGGGGTCAATGAGCAGTTCTTC. This chain joins TRBV4-2 and TRBJ2-1; D might be TRBD2 (5 bases). V dropped 4 bases and J dropped 6 bases, with 19 bases sitting between them. The CDR3 runs 16 residues. Germline values: CDR1 LGHNA, CDR2 YNFKEQ.